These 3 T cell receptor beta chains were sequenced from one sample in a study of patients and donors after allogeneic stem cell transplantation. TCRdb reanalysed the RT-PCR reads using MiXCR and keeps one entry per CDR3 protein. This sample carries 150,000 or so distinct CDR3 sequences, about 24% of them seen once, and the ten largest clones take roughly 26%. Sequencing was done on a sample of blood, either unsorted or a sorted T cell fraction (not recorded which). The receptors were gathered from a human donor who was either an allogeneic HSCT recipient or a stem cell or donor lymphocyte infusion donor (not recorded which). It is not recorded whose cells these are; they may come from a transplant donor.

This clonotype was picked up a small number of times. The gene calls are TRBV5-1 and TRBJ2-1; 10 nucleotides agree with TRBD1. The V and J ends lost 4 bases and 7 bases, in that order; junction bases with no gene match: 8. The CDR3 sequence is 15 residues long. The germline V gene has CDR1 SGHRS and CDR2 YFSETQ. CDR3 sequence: CASSAGTGAGNEQFF. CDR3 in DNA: TGCGCCAGCAGCGCTGGGACAGGGGCGGGAAATGAGCAGTTCTTC.

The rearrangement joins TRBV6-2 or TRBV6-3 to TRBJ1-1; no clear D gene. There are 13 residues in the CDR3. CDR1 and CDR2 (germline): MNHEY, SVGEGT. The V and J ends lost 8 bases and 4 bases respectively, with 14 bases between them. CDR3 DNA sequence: TGTGCCAGCGCTTTACAGTTTTCCACTGAAGCTTTCTTT. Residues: CASALQFSTEAFF.

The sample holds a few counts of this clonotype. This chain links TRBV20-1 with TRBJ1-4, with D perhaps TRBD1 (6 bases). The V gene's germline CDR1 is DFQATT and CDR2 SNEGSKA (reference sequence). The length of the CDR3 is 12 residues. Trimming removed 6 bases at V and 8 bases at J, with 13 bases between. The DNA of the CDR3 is TGCAGTGCACGAACAACAGGGGAAAAACTGTTTTTT. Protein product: CSARTTGEKLFF.